These 21 T cell receptor beta chains came from one sample sequenced in a study of blood T cells in healthy people across ages. A second PCR of about 6 to 11 cycles used a sample-barcoded 5' primer and a J-beta primer mix. One entry per CDR3 protein, called by TCRdb with MiXCR from the 5' RACE reads. The sample contains around 600,000 distinct CDR3 sequences, 47% of which appear only once. The sample was blood. All receptors derive from a man aged 80 or over in good health.

Only a few counts were recorded for this clonotype. The V and J genes are TRBV25-1 and TRBJ2-1; TRBD1 matches at 8 bases. Looked up from germline, CDR1 is MGHDK and CDR2 is SYGVNS. This CDR3 is 13 amino acids long. The J segment lost 8 bases and the V segment lost 5 bases, leaving 5 bases of the junction unmatched. Here the CDR3 reads CASSRQGADEQFF. In DNA form, the CDR3 reads TGTGCCAGCAGTAGGCAGGGGGCCGATGAGCAGTTCTTC.

This chain joins TRBV5-5 and TRBJ2-1; weak D call: TRBD1 (6 bases). The CDR3 extends over 17 amino acids. Trimming stripped 4 bases from V and 8 bases from J, with 25 bases between. In germline, CDR1 is SGHKS, CDR2 YYEKEE (reference sequence). The chain's CDR3 is CASSLEAGTSLSHEQFF. For the CDR3, the DNA is TGTGCCAGCAGCCTGGAGGCCGGGACATCCTTAAGCCATGAGCAGTTCTTC.

This clonotype showed up just a few times. The chain is built from TRBV7-2 and TRBJ2-7, with D unresolved. The CDR3 loop spans 15 amino acids. Germline V gene data show CDR1 as SGHTA and CDR2 as FQGNSA. V shed 0 bases and J shed 2 bases, with 11 bases lying between them. DNA for the CDR3: TGTGCCAGCAGCTTAGCCGCGGCTGGCCCCTACGAGCAGTACTTC. It yields the protein CASSLAAAGPYEQYF. The whole variable domain, remainder taken from reference TRBV7-2 and TRBJ2-7, is GAGVSQSPSNKVTEKGKDVELRCDPISGHTALYWYRQSLGQGLEFLIYFQGNSAPDKSGLPSDRFSAERTGGSVSTLTIQRTQQEDSAVYLCASSLAAAGPYEQYFGPGTRLTVT.

The CDR3 sequence: CASSPQGAIADTQYF. The DNA of the CDR3 is TGTGCCAGCAGCCCCCAGGGGGCAATAGCAGATACGCAGTATTTT. The chain carries TRBV7-2 and TRBJ2-3, with 8 bases that match TRBD1. After removal of 5 bases from V and 4 bases from J, the junction contained 8 bases not matched to a gene. Germline V gene data show CDR1 as SGHTA and CDR2 as FQGNSA. The CDR3 is 15 residues long.

V gene TRBV12-3 or TRBV12-4 combines with J gene TRBJ2-7; no firm D call. The CDR3 runs to 13 residues. V lost 5 bases, J lost 5 bases, and 13 bases lay in between. The chain's CDR3 is CASSRIDANEQYF. The CDR3 coding sequence is TGTGCCAGCAGTCGAATCGACGCTAACGAGCAGTACTTC.

The chain uses TRBV7-3 and TRBJ2-2, with 11 bases lining up with TRBD2. Germline V lookup: CDR1 SGHTA, CDR2 FQGTGA. The CDR3 totals 16 residues. The V segment lost 4 bases and the J segment 5 bases; nucleotides outside the gene matches: 6. The CDR3 bases are TGTGCCAGCAGCTCACTAGCGGGAGCGACTACCGGGGAGCTGTTTTTT. Its translation: CASSSLAGATTGELFF.

The rearrangement links TRBV29-1 to TRBJ2-7; unclear D gene. The germline V and J ends were trimmed by 3 bases and 7 bases, with 16 bases remaining between them. Germline CDR1 is SQVTM and CDR2 is ANQGSEA. This CDR3 spans 13 amino acids. The CDR3 DNA reads as TGCAGCGTTGACTCCTACTCCTACAATGAGCAGTACTTC. This gives the protein CSVDSYSYNEQYF.

CDR3 sequence reads: CASSLERTAAYEQYF. In DNA, the CDR3 is TGTGCCAGCAGCTTAGAAAGGACAGCAGCCTACGAGCAGTACTTC. J is TRBJ2-7 and V is TRBV7-9; possible D gene TRBD1, 6 bases. The CDR3 loop spans 15 amino acids. Looked up from germline, CDR1 is SEHNR and CDR2 is FQNEAQ (reference sequence). Deletions cut 1 base from V and 2 bases from J, with 12 bases between.

About this clonotype: A much larger clone differs by one base, so this may be a read error. The chain uses TRBV6-6 and TRBJ1-2, with a tentative D call TRBD1 (5 bases). There are 14 residues in the CDR3. Germline CDR1 reads MNHNY; CDR2 reads SVGAGI (reference sequence). The CDR3 nucleotides are TGTGCCAGCGGTTACTCCCTAGGGACGGAGGGCTACACCTTC. Translating gives CASGYSLGTEGYTF.

This clonotype was seen at least ten times. CDR3 protein: CASSQAGSETQYF. The DNA of the CDR3 is TGCGCCAGCAGCCAAGCTGGATCCGAGACCCAGTACTTC. J is TRBJ2-5 and V is TRBV4-3; no reliable D call. Trimming left V 1 base short and J 5 bases short, with 8 bases between. The CDR3 totals 13 residues. Germline V gene lookup returns CDR1 LGHNA and CDR2 YSLEER.

CDR3 nucleotide sequence: TGCGCCAGCAGCCAGGGAAGGGGTTCACCCCTCCACTTT. Amino acids: CASSQGRGSPLHF. The chain uses TRBV4-3 and TRBJ1-6, with TRBD1 as a possible D gene (5 bases). The CDR3 sequence is 13 residues long. Trimming removed 3 bases at V and 9 bases at J, with 9 bases between. Germline V gives CDR1 LGHNA, CDR2 YSLEER.

CDR3 sequence: CATSSGESDEQFF. The CDR3 bases are TGTGCCACGAGCAGTGGGGAGTCGGATGAGCAGTTCTTC. The chain joins TRBV10-3 to TRBJ2-1, with D perhaps TRBD2 (5 bases). V lost 10 bases to trimming and J lost 8 bases, with 18 bases between them. This CDR3 spans 13 amino acids. CDR1 is ENHRY, CDR2 SYGVKD, per germline.

The table lists this clonotype with a few counts. The chain has TRBV12-3 or TRBV12-4 and TRBJ1-1; tentative D call: TRBD1 (6 bases). The CDR3 runs 13 residues. V lost 3 bases to trimming and J lost 5 bases, with 10 bases between them. The CDR3 loop reads CASSFGGGTEAFF. For the CDR3, the DNA is TGTGCCAGCAGTTTTGGAGGGGGGACTGAAGCTTTCTTT.

This sequence joins TRBV7-6 and TRBJ2-7, with 10 bases fitting TRBD2. The CDR3 extends over 13 amino acids. Unmatched junction bases numbered 4, after V lost 5 bases and J lost 6 bases. CDR1 SGHVS and CDR2 FNYEAQ come from the germline V gene. The CDR3 sequence: CASSGTSESEQYF. DNA for the CDR3: TGTGCCAGCAGCGGGACTAGCGAGAGCGAGCAGTACTTC.

The chain employs TRBV4-3 and TRBJ2-5; TRBD1 matches at 8 bases. The CDR3 consists of 15 residues. Trimming at V came to 4 bases and at J to 4 bases, leaving 8 bases not matched to a gene. Germline V lookup: CDR1 LGHNA, CDR2 YSLEER. CDR3 nucleotide sequence: TGCGCCAGCAGCCGACTGACAGGGGTGTCAGAGACCCAGTACTTC. This sequence encodes CASSRLTGVSETQYF.

J is TRBJ2-5 and V is TRBV20-1; D uncertain. Deletions cut 6 bases from V and 3 bases from J, with 2 bases between. CDR1 and CDR2 (germline): DFQATT, SNEGSKA (reference sequence). The CDR3 covers 9 residues. CDR3 nucleotides: TGCAGTGCAAAAGAGACCCAGTACTTC. This translates into CSAKETQYF.

This clonotype appeared a few times. This chain uses TRBV4-1 with TRBJ1-1; D is uncertain. The germline CDR1 and CDR2 sequences are MGHRA and YSYEKL. V shed 0 bases and J shed 0 bases, with 8 bases lying between them. The CDR3 has 15 residues. CDR3 DNA: TGCGCCAGCAGCCAAGATCGCACCATGAACACTGAAGCTTTCTTT. It specifies CASSQDRTMNTEAFF.

The rearrangement joins TRBV14 to TRBJ1-4, with no clear D. V was clipped by 4 bases and J by 6 bases, with 6 bases between them. Germline CDR1 and CDR2: SGHDN and FVKESK. CDR3 size: 12 residues. In DNA, the CDR3 is TGTGCCAGCAGCCGAACAGATGAAAAACTGTTTTTT. As protein: CASSRTDEKLFF.

The genes are TRBV5-1 and TRBJ1-6, with 9 bases that match TRBD1. Germline lookup yields CDR1 SGHRS and CDR2 YFSETQ. The CDR3 is 14 residues long. J was trimmed by 9 bases and V by 4 bases; bases with no gene match: 5. The chain's CDR3 is CASSAGQGTSPLHF. CDR3 nucleotide sequence: TGCGCCAGCAGCGCGGGACAGGGCACTTCACCCCTCCACTTT.

The chain employs TRBV4-3 and TRBJ2-1; TRBD2 aligns across 13 bases. Germline trimming cut 6 bases from V and 7 bases from J; bases unmatched to any gene: 3. This CDR3 region has 14 residues. CDR1 and CDR2 from the germline V gene are LGHNA and YSLEER. CDR3: CASRLAGGMNEQFF. CDR3 bases: TGCGCCAGCAGACTAGCGGGGGGGATGAATGAGCAGTTCTTC.

The chain has TRBV2 and TRBJ2-4, with a possible D match to TRBD2 (6 bases). Germline values: CDR1 SNHLY, CDR2 FYNNEI. CDR3 length equals 13 residues. V was clipped by 8 bases and J by 5 bases, with 13 bases between them. The DNA for the CDR3 is TGTGCCAGCTCCTCCGGGACTGAAAACATTCAGTACTTC. Protein: CASSSGTENIQYF.